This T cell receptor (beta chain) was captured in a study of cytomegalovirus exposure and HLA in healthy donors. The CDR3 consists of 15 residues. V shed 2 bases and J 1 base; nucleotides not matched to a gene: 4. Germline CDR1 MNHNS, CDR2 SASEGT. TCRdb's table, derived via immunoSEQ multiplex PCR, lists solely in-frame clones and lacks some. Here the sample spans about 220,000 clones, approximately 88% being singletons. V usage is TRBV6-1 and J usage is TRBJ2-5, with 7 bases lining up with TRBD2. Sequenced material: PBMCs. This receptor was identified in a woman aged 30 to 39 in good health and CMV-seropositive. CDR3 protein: CASSESGEGQETQYF. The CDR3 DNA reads TGTGCCAGCAGTGAATCTGGGGAGGGCCAAGAGACCCAGTACTTC.